These 30 T cell receptor beta chains were all obtained from the same sample, sequenced in a study of T-cell memory formation after mild COVID-19. TCRdb ran MiXCR on the 5' RACE reads and lists one entry per CDR3 protein. Here the sample spans hundreds of thousands of distinct CDR3 sequences, about 20% being singletons. The sequenced sample was PBMCs or a T cell subset sorted from them (not recorded which). The origin of the receptors is an adult woman who had mild COVID-19 (a few samples of this study predate the infection). Cell type and time point are not known.

The chain joins TRBV29-1 to TRBJ2-7; D is unclear. CDR3 length: 12 amino acids. Trimming pared 7 bases from V and 5 bases from J, leaving 15 bases between. Germline V gene sequence: CDR1 SQVTM, CDR2 ANQGSEA. CDR3 in DNA: TGCAGCGGCTTTGGGCGAACCCACGAGCAGTACTTC. Its protein is CSGFGRTHEQYF.

The chain joins TRBV11-2 to TRBJ2-2; D might be TRBD1 or TRBD2, each matching 6 bases. CDR1 is SGHAT and CDR2 is FQNNGV in the germline V gene. The ends were cut back, 1 base at V and 6 bases at J, with 12 bases in the middle. This CDR3 contains 15 residues. CDR3 DNA: TGTGCCAGCAGCTTAGCCCGGAGGGGGGCCGGGGAGCTGTTTTTT. As protein: CASSLARRGAGELFF.

The V gene is TRBV9, the J gene TRBJ2-7; 11 bases map to TRBD2. V was pared by 4 bases and J by 3 bases, with 6 bases of the junction left unmatched. Germline values: CDR1 SGDLS, CDR2 YYNGEE. The CDR3 runs to 15 residues. The DNA for the CDR3 is TGTGCCAGCAGCCCGGGTAGCGGGGGGGGCTACGAGCAGTACTTC. Translating gives CASSPGSGGGYEQYF.

V gene TRBV7-3 combines with J gene TRBJ2-2; 10 positions agree with TRBD2. The CDR3 sequence is 18 residues long. Germline V lookup: CDR1 SGHTA, CDR2 FQGTGA. The ends lost 1 base at V and 3 bases at J; junction bases unmatched: 8. In DNA form, the CDR3 reads TGTGCCAGCAGCTTAAGTGGCCCTAGCGGGAGTTACACCGGGGAGCTGTTTTTT. Its protein is CASSLSGPSGSYTGELFF.

The chain employs TRBV4-2 and TRBJ2-6; 10 positions agree with TRBD2. Germline lookup yields CDR1 LGHNA and CDR2 YNFKEQ. CDR3 size: 23 residues. V shed 0 bases, J shed 0 bases, and the junction held 17 bases outside the gene matches. The CDR3 DNA follows: TGTGCCAGCAGCCAAGATGAAACTAGCGGGGCGAACATTCCCTTCTCTGGGGCCAACGTCCTGACTTTC. Translated: CASSQDETSGANIPFSGANVLTF.

The rearrangement uses TRBV3-1 and TRBJ1-2, with 7 nucleotides matching TRBD1. Per germline, CDR1 LGHDT and CDR2 YNNKEL (reference sequence). There are 15 residues in the CDR3. V shed 4 bases and J 5 bases; nucleotides not matched to a gene: 10. The DNA for the CDR3 is TGTGCCAGCAGCCTCTCCCCTGGGACAGAATATGGCTACACCTTC. As protein: CASSLSPGTEYGYTF.

This clonotype was seen only a few times. In DNA form, the CDR3 reads TGTGCCAGCAGCTTCAACTTACAAGAGACCCAGTACTTC. As protein: CASSFNLQETQYF. V and J are TRBV7-2 and TRBJ2-5; D not certain. Trimming took 3 bases from V and 2 from J, leaving 7 bases between them. The CDR3 loop spans 13 amino acids. CDR1 is SGHTA and CDR2 is FQGNSA in the germline V gene.

This clonotype was counted only a few times. The chain is built from TRBV5-1 and TRBJ2-3; 7 bases fit TRBD1. V dropped 3 bases and J dropped 0; count of bases not matched to a gene: 4. CDR3 length: 15 amino acids. Germline V gene lookup returns CDR1 SGHRS and CDR2 YFSETQ. CDR3 sequence (DNA): TGCGCCAGCAGCTGGGGACAGACTAGCACAGATACGCAGTATTTT. Translating it yields CASSWGQTSTDTQYF.

This clonotype was detected only a few times. The chain combines TRBV30 with TRBJ1-4; 9 bases match TRBD1. Unmatched junction bases numbered 7, after V lost 3 bases and J lost 5 bases. Germline loops: CDR1 GTSNPN, CDR2 SVGIG (reference sequence). The length of the CDR3 is 15 residues. CDR3 nucleotides: TGTGCCTGGAGCCCAGGGACAGGGATAAATGAAAAACTGTTTTTT. Translating gives CAWSPGTGINEKLFF.

This chain links TRBV7-2 with TRBJ2-3, with 11 positions matching TRBD2. This CDR3 is 15 amino acids long. Germline CDR1 SGHTA, CDR2 FQGNSA. J lost 7 bases, V lost 4 bases, and 7 bases had no gene match. CDR3: CASSSLGLAVNTQYF. As DNA, the CDR3 is TGTGCCAGCAGCTCGTTGGGACTAGCGGTAAATACGCAGTATTTT.

This clonotype was picked up a small number of times. This sequence joins TRBV12-3 or TRBV12-4 and TRBJ1-1; a possible D gene is TRBD1 (6 bases). The V gene lost 5 bases and the J gene lost 2 bases, with 18 bases spanning the gap. This CDR3 is built from 16 residues. CDR3 protein: CASSPHRGRGNTEAFF. DNA of the CDR3: TGTGCCAGCAGTCCCCACCGGGGCAGGGGTAACACTGAAGCTTTCTTT.

The chain couples TRBV5-4 to TRBJ2-4; TRBD1 agrees at 8 bases. The CDR3 runs 16 residues. The junction had 6 bases not matched to a gene; V was cut back by 1 base and J by 3 bases. The V gene's germline CDR1 is SGHNT and CDR2 YYREEE (reference sequence). The CDR3: CASSLSQGAVKNIQYF. CDR3 sequence (DNA): TGTGCCAGCAGCTTGAGTCAGGGGGCGGTCAAAAACATTCAGTACTTC.

This clonotype was seen more than once but under ten times. The V gene is TRBV24-1, the J gene TRBJ2-1; D not resolved. The CDR3 is 18 residues long. V lost 2 bases and J lost 1, with 17 bases in between. Germline lookup yields CDR1 KGHDR and CDR2 SFDVKD. CDR3 loop: CATSDSRVRAKSYNEQFF. The CDR3 DNA is TGTGCCACCAGTGATTCCCGCGTCCGTGCGAAATCCTACAATGAGCAGTTCTTC.

The rearrangement links TRBV20-1 to TRBJ2-5; TRBD1 is a possible D gene (6 bases). The CDR3 runs 16 residues. The germline V and J ends were trimmed by 0 bases and 1 base, with 15 bases remaining between them. The germline V gene has CDR1 DFQATT and CDR2 SNEGSKA (reference sequence). The CDR3 sequence is CSARDSAGAPQETQYF. Written as DNA, the CDR3 is TGCAGTGCTAGAGATAGCGCAGGGGCCCCCCAAGAGACCCAGTACTTC.

The chain couples TRBV20-1 to TRBJ1-2; 7 nucleotides match TRBD1. J gave up 1 base and V 3 bases, and 8 bases lay outside the gene matches. The CDR3 has 15 amino acids. Germline V gene sequence: CDR1 DFQATT, CDR2 SNEGSKA (reference sequence). CDR3 DNA sequence: TGCAGTGCTAGCTCGGGACAGCTAAATAACTATGGCTACACCTTC. This codes for CSASSGQLNNYGYTF.

This clonotype was counted between two and nine times. V gene TRBV12-3 or TRBV12-4 combines with J gene TRBJ2-1; TRBD2 matches at 9 bases. The CDR3 length is 15 residues. Unmatched junction bases numbered 10, after V lost 6 bases and J lost 7 bases. The CDR3 here is CASSLPAGGMNEQFF. CDR3 DNA sequence: TGTGCCAGCAGCCTACCTGCGGGGGGGATGAATGAGCAGTTCTTC.

The chain has TRBV7-2 and TRBJ1-1; no definite D call. V lost 1 base and J 0 bases, leaving 9 bases between the germline ends. The CDR3 runs 15 residues. CDR1 and CDR2 (germline): SGHTA, FQGNSA. Here the CDR3 reads CASSLEGSMNTEAFF. The CDR3 DNA reads as TGTGCCAGCAGCTTAGAAGGCAGCATGAACACTGAAGCTTTCTTT. Full variable domain (outside the CDR3, taken from reference TRBV7-2 and TRBJ1-1): GAGVSQSPSNKVTEKGKDVELRCDPISGHTALYWYRQSLGQGLEFLIYFQGNSAPDKSGLPSDRFSAERTGGSVSTLTIQRTQQEDSAVYLCASSLEGSMNTEAFFGQGTRLTVV.

This chain joins TRBV27 and TRBJ1-2; D might be TRBD1 (5 bases). The germline gives CDR1 MNHEY, CDR2 SMNVEV (reference sequence). This CDR3 region has 16 residues. Between the trimmed V and J ends, which lost 3 bases and 6 bases, there was a span of 20 bases. The CDR3 spells CASSLQPWGGPNGYTF. The CDR3 DNA reads as TGTGCCAGCAGTTTGCAGCCCTGGGGGGGACCAAATGGCTACACCTTC.

J is TRBJ2-7 and V is TRBV18, with D unclear. The length of the CDR3 is 16 residues. Trimming removed 2 bases at V and 1 base at J, with 15 bases between. Looked up from germline, CDR1 is KGHSH and CDR2 is LQKENI. As DNA, the CDR3 is TGTGCCAGCTCACCATTGTCCGTAGGGATGTCCTACGAGCAGTACTTC. Protein product: CASSPLSVGMSYEQYF. Together with reference TRBV18 and TRBJ2-7, the CDR3 gives the full variable domain: NAGVMQNPRHLVRRRGQEARLRCSPMKGHSHVYWYRQLPEEGLKFMVYLQKENIIDESGMPKERFSAEFPKEGPSILRIQQVVRGDSAAYFCASSPLSVGMSYEQYFGPGTRLTVT.

In this sample, this clonotype turned up a few times. The V gene is TRBV3-1, the J gene TRBJ2-1, with D uncertain. V lost 4 bases, J lost 8 bases, and 12 bases lay in between. CDR3 length equals 13 residues. The germline V gene encodes CDR1 LGHDT and CDR2 YNNKEL (reference sequence). CDR3 DNA: TGTGCCAGCAGCCTGGGTGGTATCGATGAGCAGTTCTTC. Amino acids: CASSLGGIDEQFF.

This clonotype was found a few times. The gene calls are TRBV29-1 and TRBJ1-2; D is undetermined. Germline CDR1 reads SQVTM; CDR2 reads ANQGSEA. The V gene lost 6 bases and the J gene lost 1 base, with 15 bases spanning the gap. This CDR3 has 14 amino acids. DNA of the CDR3: TGCAGCGTCCCGAAGGGCCAGGTTAACTATGGCTACACCTTC. It translates to CSVPKGQVNYGYTF.

The chain combines TRBV12-3 or TRBV12-4 with TRBJ2-5; tentatively, D is TRBD2 (5 bases). Trimming shortened V by 7 bases and J by 1 base, and 16 bases separated the two germline ends. CDR3 length equals 15 residues. The CDR3, as DNA: TGTGCCAGCAAGACACAATTACGGGGCCAAGAGACCCAGTACTTC. Translating it yields CASKTQLRGQETQYF.

The table lists this clonotype with a few counts. This chain uses TRBV9 with TRBJ2-5; D may be TRBD2 (5 bases). This CDR3 comprises 16 residues. Germline V gives CDR1 SGDLS, CDR2 YYNGEE. V was shortened by 0 bases and J by 3 bases, with 15 bases between the two germline ends. The CDR3 DNA follows: TGTGCCAGCAGCGTAGCTTGGGCTAGCAGGAAAGAGACCCAGTACTTC. It specifies CASSVAWASRKETQYF.

The chain is built from TRBV24-1 and TRBJ2-1; maybe TRBD2 (6 bases). Trimming left V 6 bases short and J 4 bases short, with 12 bases between. The CDR3 runs to 14 residues. Germline values: CDR1 KGHDR, CDR2 SFDVKD. The CDR3 nucleotides read TGTGCCACCAGTCGAGGGAGGCTTTACAATGAGCAGTTCTTC. It yields the protein CATSRGRLYNEQFF.

V gene TRBV4-3 combines with J gene TRBJ2-7; 10 nucleotides agree with TRBD1. In germline, CDR1 is LGHNA, CDR2 YSLEER. The CDR3 contains 18 residues. With 0 bases clipped from V and 4 bases from J, the junction kept 12 bases outside the gene matches. The CDR3 bases are TGCGCCAGCAGCCAAGATGATGCCAGGAGGGGACAGGGGTACGAGCAGTACTTC. Its protein product is CASSQDDARRGQGYEQYF.

The CDR3 DNA is TGTGCCAGCAGTTCCCCGACAGCTACTAACTATGGCTACACCTTC. This codes for CASSSPTATNYGYTF. This sequence joins TRBV6-2 or TRBV6-3 and TRBJ1-2, with D tentatively TRBD1 (5 bases). Germline V CDR1 and CDR2: MNHEY, SVGEGT. Trimming left V 4 bases short and J 0 bases short, with 12 bases between. The CDR3 is 15 amino acids.

This clonotype was found many times. V and J are TRBV7-2 and TRBJ2-2; D might be TRBD2 (5 bases). The ends were cut back, 6 bases at V and 3 bases at J, with 8 bases in the middle. Germline assignment: CDR1 SGHTA and CDR2 FQGNSA. The CDR3 has 13 residues. CDR3 in DNA: TGTGCCAGCAGAAAGGGAGACACCGGGGAGCTGTTTTTT. Translated, it gives CASRKGDTGELFF.

The rearrangement joins TRBV12-3 or TRBV12-4 to TRBJ2-2; TRBD2 matches 8 bases. V lost 8 bases and J lost 4; bases outside the gene matches: 6. This CDR3 spans 14 amino acids. The CDR3 loop reads CASRGGAVTGELFF. CDR3 bases: TGTGCCAGCCGGGGGGGAGCGGTCACCGGGGAGCTGTTTTTT.

This sequence joins TRBV3-1 and TRBJ2-1; D might be TRBD1 (5 bases). Trimming took off 6 bases at V and 6 bases at J, with 6 bases between the two ends. CDR1 and CDR2 (germline): LGHDT, YNNKEL (reference sequence). The CDR3 runs 11 residues. In DNA form, the CDR3 reads TGTGCCAGCAGGACAGCCAATGAGCAGTTCTTC. Translation gives CASRTANEQFF.

This clonotype was found a few times. The chain is built from TRBV5-4 and TRBJ2-7, with no clear D. The germline V gene encodes CDR1 SGHNT and CDR2 YYREEE (reference sequence). V shed 3 bases and J shed 1 base, with 14 bases lying between them. The CDR3 consists of 15 residues. DNA of the CDR3: TGTGCCAGCAGCTCCTTGGGTTTACTTTCCTACGAGCAGTACTTC. The encoded protein is CASSSLGLLSYEQYF.